Each of the 22 T cell receptor beta chains below was sequenced from the same sample in a study of shared clonotypes between healthy human individuals. Generated by immunoSEQ multiplex PCR, the TCRdb table keeps only in-frame clones and is missing some. This table has 2 million or so clones, 90% to 95% appearing once. The sample consisted of naive CD4+ T cells sorted from blood. Documented subset: CD45RA+ positively selected. Receptors originate from a man younger than 35 in good health.

This chain uses TRBV18 with TRBJ2-2; D is unclear. V lost 4 bases to trimming and J lost 4 bases, with 10 bases between them. Germline V lookup: CDR1 KGHSH, CDR2 LQKENI. CDR3 size: 14 residues. CDR3 nucleotide sequence: TGTGCCAGCTCACTCGACCTGATCACCGGGGAGCTGTTTTTT. It specifies CASSLDLITGELFF.

The rearrangement uses TRBV7-9 and TRBJ1-1; 7 nucleotides match TRBD1. The germline CDR1 and CDR2 sequences are SEHNR and FQNEAQ (reference sequence). The CDR3 totals 19 residues. J gave up 0 bases and V 2 bases, and 15 bases lay outside the gene matches. CDR3 sequence (DNA): TGTGCCAGCAGCTTATCTCCGGGACAGACTAGCTCCATGAACACTGAAGCTTTCTTT. It codes for CASSLSPGQTSSMNTEAFF.

As concerns this clone: The same CDR3 also results from other DNA sequences found in this sample. The CDR3 reads CASSYGMNTEAFF. The CDR3 nucleotides read TGTGCCAGCAGTTACGGCATGAACACTGAAGCTTTCTTT. The rearrangement links TRBV6-5 to TRBJ1-1; D gene uncertain. V was cut by 2 bases and J by 0 bases, with 4 bases left in between. The CDR3 is 13 residues long. Germline-derived CDR1 and CDR2 are MNHEY and SVGAGI.

This clone appeared once. J is TRBJ2-7 and V is TRBV21-1. TRBV21-1 is labeled a pseudogene. The CDR3 contains 12 residues. CDR3 loop: CASSKFFCEQYF. CDR3 DNA: TGTGCCAGCAGCAAGTTTTTTTGCGAGCAGTACTTC.

With respect to this clone: The sample has other DNA sequences that encode this CDR3 too. The chain recombines TRBV6-1 with TRBJ2-5; 9 nucleotides agree with TRBD1. CDR3 length: 14 residues. The germline CDR1 and CDR2 sequences are MNHNS and SASEGT. The V and J ends lost 8 bases and 4 bases, in that order; junction bases with no gene match: 8. For the CDR3, the DNA is TGTGCCAGCTCCCGGGGACAGGGTGGAGAGACCCAGTACTTC. Its protein is CASSRGQGGETQYF.

As concerns this clone: Within the sample, other DNA sequences also encode this same CDR3. The chain is built from TRBV7-9 and TRBJ2-1; no firm D call. V was pared by 1 base and J by 6 bases, with 4 bases between. This CDR3 is built from 12 residues. Per the germline V gene, CDR1 is SEHNR and CDR2 is FQNEAQ (reference sequence). The CDR3 loop reads CASSLEGNEQFF. As DNA, the CDR3 is TGTGCCAGCAGCTTAGAGGGCAATGAGCAGTTCTTC.

This chain connects TRBV6-1 to TRBJ2-5; TRBD1 matches at 7 bases. The CDR3 is 13 residues long. Germline-derived CDR1 and CDR2 are MNHNS and SASEGT. Trimming cost V 2 bases and J 7 bases; bases outside gene matches: 4. DNA for the CDR3: TGTGCCAGCAGTGAAAATCGGGACAGGACCCAGTACTTC. It encodes CASSENRDRTQYF.

This clone was seen a single time. This rearrangement joins TRBV6-5 to TRBJ1-4; possible D gene TRBD1, 6 bases. V lost 2 bases to trimming and J lost 5 bases, with 12 bases between them. The CDR3 has 15 amino acids. Germline loops: CDR1 MNHEY, CDR2 SVGAGI. This chain's CDR3 is CASSYGGGLNEKLFF. The DNA of the CDR3 is TGTGCCAGCAGTTACGGGGGGGGCCTAAATGAAAAACTGTTTTTT.

The count of this clone is one. The J gene is TRBJ2-3, the V gene TRBV7-2; no clear D gene. CDR1 and CDR2 from the germline V gene are SGHTA and FQGNSA. The V gene lost 5 bases and the J gene lost 5 bases, with 8 bases spanning the gap. The CDR3 is 12 residues long. CDR3 DNA sequence: TGTGCCAGCAGCCGCTCCGGAGATACGCAGTATTTT. Translating it yields CASSRSGDTQYF.

This chain links TRBV28 with TRBJ1-1, with D perhaps matching TRBD1 (5 bases). CDR3 length: 14 amino acids. Looked up from germline, CDR1 is MDHEN and CDR2 is SYDVKM. V lost 5 bases, J lost 4 bases, and 14 bases lay in between. CDR3 sequence: CASSNAGTPTEAFF. CDR3 in DNA: TGTGCCAGCAGTAACGCAGGGACTCCCACTGAAGCTTTCTTT.

This sequence joins TRBV30 and TRBJ1-5; D remains ambiguous. The CDR3 is 13 residues long. Trimming cost V 0 bases and J 6 bases, with 9 bases left between them. The V gene's germline CDR1 is GTSNPN and CDR2 SVGIG (reference sequence). The CDR3 bases are TGTGCCTGGAGTGTACTGGTGGGTCAGCCCCAGCATTTT. Residues: CAWSVLVGQPQHF. Combining the CDR3 with reference TRBV30 and TRBJ1-5 gives the whole variable domain SQTIHQWPATLVQPVGSPLSLECTVEGTSNPNLYWYRQAAGRGLQLLFYSVGIGQISSEVPQNLSASRPQDRQFILSSKKLLLSDSGFYLCAWSVLVGQPQHFGDGTRLSIL.

The chain joins TRBV5-1 to TRBJ1-2; D not certain. The V gene lost 3 bases and the J gene lost 4 bases, with 13 bases spanning the gap. CDR1 is SGHRS and CDR2 is YFSETQ in the germline V gene. The CDR3 has 14 residues. The CDR3 region has the DNA TGCGCCAGCAGCTCGTCGACGGAACCCTATGGCTACACCTTC. It yields the protein CASSSSTEPYGYTF.

The genes are TRBV4-1 and TRBJ1-1, with a weak D call TRBD1 (5 bases). V gave up 4 bases and J gave up 6 bases, with 15 bases separating them. Looked up from germline, CDR1 is MGHRA and CDR2 is YSYEKL. This CDR3 region has 14 residues. The CDR3: CASSPRQPGAEAFF. Written as DNA, the CDR3 is TGCGCCAGCAGCCCCCGACAGCCGGGGGCTGAAGCTTTCTTT.

CDR3 region: CASSSQVGGSGYTF. For the CDR3, the DNA is TGTGCCAGCAGCTCCCAAGTGGGGGGATCCGGCTACACCTTC. J is TRBJ1-2 and V is TRBV11-2; possibly TRBD1 for D (5 bases). The V gene's germline CDR1 is SGHAT and CDR2 FQNNGV. The ends were cut back, 4 bases at V and 8 bases at J, with 17 bases in the middle. There are 14 residues in the CDR3.

With regard to this clone: This sample includes further DNA sequences coding for the same CDR3. The chain employs TRBV5-1 and TRBJ2-7, with a weak D call TRBD1 (5 bases). The CDR3 runs to 15 residues. The V gene lost 0 bases and the J gene lost 4 bases, with 14 bases spanning the gap. Germline V lookup: CDR1 SGHRS, CDR2 YFSETQ. CDR3 nucleotide sequence: TGCGCCAGCAGCTTGGGTCAGGGCTTTTCGTACGAGCAGTACTTC. Translation gives CASSLGQGFSYEQYF.

The chain couples TRBV30 to TRBJ1-2, with D perhaps TRBD1 (5 bases). CDR3 length: 15 amino acids. V lost 3 bases to trimming and J lost 7 bases, with 21 bases between them. Germline V gene data show CDR1 as GTSNPN and CDR2 as SVGIG (reference sequence). CDR3 sequence reads: CAWRRDRGFWGGYTF. The CDR3 nucleotides are TGTGCCTGGAGACGGGATCGGGGGTTCTGGGGTGGCTACACCTTC.

The chain has TRBV19 and TRBJ2-3, with unresolved D. The V end was cut by 7 bases, the J end by 0 bases, with 14 bases between. Looked up from germline, CDR1 is LNHDA and CDR2 is SQIVND (reference sequence). The CDR3 runs to 15 residues. The CDR3 region is CASKQSHTSTDTQYF. For the CDR3, the DNA is TGTGCCAGTAAGCAGAGTCACACTAGCACAGATACGCAGTATTTT. The entire variable domain, with the rest obtained from reference TRBV19 and TRBJ2-3, is as follows: DGGITQSPKYLFRKEGQNVTLSCEQNLNHDAMYWYRQDPGQGLRLIYYSQIVNDFQKGDIAEGYSVSREKKESFPLTVTSAQKNPTAFYLCASKQSHTSTDTQYFGPGTRLTVL.

This chain connects TRBV28 to TRBJ2-1, with 11 bases that match TRBD2. V was clipped by 7 bases and J by 8 bases; unmatched bases: 10. The CDR3 runs to 15 residues. The germline V gene encodes CDR1 MDHEN and CDR2 SYDVKM. CDR3 sequence reads: CASNRLAGGLYEQFF. The CDR3 coding sequence is TGTGCCAGCAATCGTCTAGCGGGGGGTCTCTATGAGCAGTTCTTC.

The V gene is TRBV9, the J gene TRBJ1-6; 8 bases match TRBD1. The CDR3 covers 15 residues. The junction had 6 bases not matched to a gene; V was cut back by 0 bases and J by 10 bases. The germline gives CDR1 SGDLS, CDR2 YYNGEE. This CDR3 reads CASSVEAQGGSPLHF. CDR3 coding DNA: TGTGCCAGCAGCGTAGAGGCACAGGGGGGATCACCCCTCCACTTT.

This chain uses TRBV6-5 with TRBJ2-7; 11 bases are shared with TRBD1. Germline lookup yields CDR1 MNHEY and CDR2 SVGAGI. This CDR3 comprises 15 residues. The junction had 7 bases not matched to a gene; V was cut back by 6 bases and J by 3 bases. CDR3 region: CASRAGTGGGYEQYF. The CDR3 coding sequence is TGTGCCAGCAGGGCCGGGACAGGGGGTGGCTACGAGCAGTACTTC.

The chain is built from TRBV6-1 and TRBJ2-7; perhaps TRBD2 as D (6 bases). V lost 6 bases to trimming and J lost 2 bases, with 14 bases between them. This CDR3 has 14 amino acids. The germline V gene encodes CDR1 MNHNS and CDR2 SASEGT. CDR3 sequence reads: CASSSAEGPYEQYF. CDR3 coding DNA: TGTGCCAGCAGCTCCGCGGAGGGACCCTACGAGCAGTACTTC.

Note on this clone: This sample also contains other DNA sequences that code for the same CDR3. The chain is built from TRBV30 and TRBJ2-5, with unresolved D. CDR3 length: 11 residues. Trimming stripped 2 bases from V and 5 bases from J, with 6 bases between. Germline CDR1 is GTSNPN and CDR2 is SVGIG (reference sequence). CDR3 DNA: TGTGCCTGGAGTCAAGAGGAGACCCAGTACTTC. Its translation is CAWSQEETQYF.